This T cell receptor (beta chain) comes out of a study of preoperative IRX-2 immunotherapy in early breast cancer. The V gene lost 0 bases and the J gene lost 2 bases, with 9 bases spanning the gap. The CDR3 spans 14 residues. Germline V gene data show CDR1 as SGHRS and CDR2 as YFSETQ. Noted treatment: preoperative locoregional IRX-2 cytokine immunotherapy. Samples came from a phase Ib trial of preoperative locoregional IRX-2 cytokine immunotherapy. Produced via immunoSEQ multiplex PCR; TCRdb's table is partial and in-frame only. The sample has about 29,000 clones, 90% seen once; the top ten hold 9.5% to 10%.

The chain has TRBV5-1 and TRBJ2-7; D is unclear. This sample was taken from a patient treated with IRX-2 immunotherapy. The sequence came from a human donor with breast cancer. The CDR3 protein is CASSLDGLAYEQYF. The CDR3 DNA reads as TGCGCCAGCAGCTTGGACGGGTTGGCCTACGAGCAGTACTTC.